This T cell receptor (beta chain) is drawn from a study of T cells expressing NK-cell markers. CDR3 length: 15 amino acids. Germline V gene lookup returns CDR1 SGHRS and CDR2 YFSETQ. 5'RACE template switching with UMIs generated TCR beta cDNA. From its re-call of the 5' RACE reads, TCRdb lists each CDR3 protein once, without DNA. Seen in this sample are roughly 150,000 distinct CDR3 sequences; the ten most common clones hold 20% to 25%. Sequencing used blood T cells: a sorted CD56 or NKG2C T cell subset, CD4+ or CD8+ T cells, or bulk PBMC T cells (not recorded which). The TCR comes from a man aged 18-70 years in good health. This chain uses TRBV5-1 with TRBJ2-1; the D call of TRBD1 rests on TCRdb alone, since no DNA is present to check it. The CDR3 sequence: CASSLSRGPYNEQFF.